Below, 25 T cell receptor beta chains from the same sample are listed, as sequenced in a study of blood T cells in healthy people across ages. Using a J-beta primer mix together with a sample-barcoded 5' primer, a second PCR was run for roughly 6 to 12 cycles. Via MiXCR, TCRdb re-called the 5' RACE reads, giving one row per CDR3 protein. The sample contains fewer than 2,000,000 distinct CDR3 sequences, about 31% of which appear only once. What was sequenced was blood. The receptors were sampled from a young woman in good health.

Turning to this clonotype: One base away lies a much larger clone, so this may be a sequencing read error. This chain joins TRBV29-1 and TRBJ2-5; unclear D gene. This CDR3 is 12 amino acids long. V was cut by 6 bases and J by 7 bases, with 15 bases left in between. The germline gives CDR1 SQVTM, CDR2 ANQGSEA. This CDR3 reads CSVRSGEATQYF. The CDR3 bases are TGCAGCGTCAGAAGTGGGGAAGCGACCCAGTACTTC. The complete variable domain, with remaining parts taken from reference TRBV29-1 and TRBJ2-5, reads SAVISQKPSRDICQRGTSLTIQCQVDSQVTMMFWYRQQPGQSLTLIATANQGSEATYESGFVIDKFPISRPNLTFSTLTVSNMSPEDSSIYLCSVRSGEATQYFGPGTRLLVL.

In its sample, this clonotype was seen a few times. J is TRBJ1-1 and V is TRBV12-3 or TRBV12-4; D is unresolved. The V end lost 3 bases, the J end lost 6 bases, and 8 bases lay between the germline ends. CDR3 length: 12 residues. CDR3 sequence reads: CASSFLRAEAFF. The DNA for the CDR3 is TGTGCCAGCAGTTTTCTACGGGCTGAAGCTTTCTTT.

This clonotype turned up a few times. V usage is TRBV5-1 and J usage is TRBJ2-5; 8 positions match TRBD2. The CDR3 has 17 residues. The V gene end was trimmed by 1 base and the J gene end by 2 bases; junction bases not matched to a gene: 10. Germline CDR1 is SGHRS and CDR2 is YFSETQ. CDR3 loop: CASSLSGLAGYQETQYF. CDR3 DNA: TGCGCCAGCAGCTTGTCGGGTTTAGCGGGGTATCAAGAGACCCAGTACTTC.

The rearrangement links TRBV7-2 to TRBJ2-4, with no clear D. Looked up from germline, CDR1 is SGHTA and CDR2 is FQGNSA. The CDR3 sequence is 12 residues long. V lost 0 bases and J lost 13, with 10 bases in between. CDR3 DNA sequence: TGTGCCAGCAGCTTAGCCCGTCCCCAGCAGTACTTC. It translates to CASSLARPQQYF. The whole variable domain, remainder taken from reference TRBV7-2 and TRBJ2-4, is GAGVSQSPSNKVTEKGKDVELRCDPISGHTALYWYRQSLGQGLEFLIYFQGNSAPDKSGLPSDRFSAERTGGSVSTLTIQRTQQEDSAVYLCASSLARPQQYFGAGTRLSVL.

The chain couples TRBV14 to TRBJ2-5; TRBD1 matches at 8 bases. CDR3 size: 19 residues. Trimming took 1 base from V and 1 from J; bases not matched to a gene: 14. Germline V gene data show CDR1 as SGHDN and CDR2 as FVKESK. The CDR3 coding sequence is TGTGCCAGCAGCCAAGTCATTGGACAGGGAAAGGGGCTCCAAGAGACCCAGTACTTC. Its protein is CASSQVIGQGKGLQETQYF.

The chain couples TRBV20-1 to TRBJ1-2; the D gene is possibly TRBD1 (6 bases). The CDR3 runs 14 residues. V lost 2 bases to trimming and J lost 8 bases, with 18 bases between them. Germline V lookup: CDR1 DFQATT, CDR2 SNEGSKA (reference sequence). CDR3 bases: TGCAGTGCTAGATTAACGGGGGCGGACCACGGCTACACCTTC. It translates to CSARLTGADHGYTF.

This chain links TRBV5-1 with TRBJ2-5; D remains ambiguous. Judging by the DNA end, TRBJ2-7 fits better; the J call may be wrong. Per the germline V gene, CDR1 is SGHRS and CDR2 is YFSETQ. CDR3 length: 14 amino acids. Here the CDR3 DNA reads TGCGCCAGCAGCTTGGAAGCAGCTTCTTGCGAGCAGTACTTC. Its protein is CASSLEAASCEQYF.

A few counts support this clonotype. The chain couples TRBV20-1 to TRBJ2-6; 7 bases map to TRBD2. The CDR3 is 17 amino acids. The germline CDR1 and CDR2 sequences are DFQATT and SNEGSKA (reference sequence). Trimming removed 3 bases from V and 0 bases from J; junction bases left unmatched: 8. The CDR3 is CSASQVAGGSGANVLTF. In nucleotides, the CDR3 is TGCAGTGCTAGCCAGGTAGCGGGCGGCTCTGGGGCCAACGTCCTGACTTTC.

CDR3 protein: CASRIASSSYNEQFF. Here the CDR3 DNA reads TGTGCCAGCAGAATAGCAAGTAGCTCCTACAATGAGCAGTTCTTC. The rearrangement links TRBV12-3 or TRBV12-4 to TRBJ2-1; D unclear. Deletions cut 6 bases from V and 0 bases from J, with 12 bases between. This CDR3 comprises 15 residues.

V gene TRBV15 combines with J gene TRBJ1-5, with D perhaps matching TRBD1 (5 bases). The CDR3 is 19 residues long. In germline, CDR1 is LNHNV, CDR2 YYDKDF (reference sequence). The V end was cut by 1 base, the J end by 2 bases, with 21 bases between. CDR3 loop: CATSRVGTSGRYRNQPQHF. Here the CDR3 DNA reads TGTGCCACCAGCAGAGTCGGGACGAGTGGGAGGTATCGCAATCAGCCCCAGCATTTT.

This clonotype was found a few times. The chain has TRBV12-3 or TRBV12-4 and TRBJ1-2; D is perhaps TRBD1 (5 bases). This CDR3 contains 15 residues. Trimming took 7 bases from V and 4 from J, leaving 19 bases between them. The CDR3 DNA follows: TGTGCCAGCAACCTAAGGGCGCAGGGATTCTATGGCTACACCTTC. Translating it yields CASNLRAQGFYGYTF.

This rearrangement joins TRBV28 to TRBJ2-5; 9 nucleotides agree with TRBD2. The J segment lost 7 bases and the V segment lost 7 bases, leaving 13 bases of the junction unmatched. Germline V lookup: CDR1 MDHEN, CDR2 SYDVKM. The CDR3 totals 15 residues. Here the CDR3 reads CASTLAGTSWGTQYF. DNA of the CDR3: TGTGCCAGCACCTTGGCCGGGACTAGCTGGGGGACCCAGTACTTC.

This chain links TRBV13 with TRBJ1-2, with D uncertain. Trimming removed 5 bases from V and 2 bases from J, with 15 bases in between. This CDR3 is 15 amino acids long. Germline V gene lookup returns CDR1 PRHDT and CDR2 FYEKMQ (reference sequence). CDR3 sequence reads: CASSPGAGSNYGYTF. DNA for the CDR3: TGTGCCAGCAGCCCCGGTGCGGGGAGCAACTATGGCTACACCTTC. Combining the CDR3 with reference TRBV13 and TRBJ1-2 gives the whole variable domain AAGVIQSPRHLIKEKRETATLKCYPIPRHDTVYWYQQGPGQDPQFLISFYEKMQSDKGSIPDRFSAQQFSDYHSELNMSSLELGDSALYFCASSPGAGSNYGYTFGSGTRLTVV.

This chain connects TRBV20-1 to TRBJ2-5, with 10 bases matching TRBD1. The trim removed 1 base at V and 11 bases at J, leaving 19 bases unmatched. This CDR3 region has 17 residues. Germline CDR1 DFQATT, CDR2 SNEGSKA (reference sequence). The CDR3 region is CSARGNSRDRGYNEQYF. DNA of the CDR3: TGCAGTGCTAGAGGAAATTCCCGGGACAGGGGATACAATGAGCAGTACTTC.

The gene calls are TRBV6-1 and TRBJ2-1; TRBD2 matches 7 bases. Germline V gene lookup returns CDR1 MNHNS and CDR2 SASEGT. The V segment lost 0 bases and the J segment 0 bases; nucleotides outside the gene matches: 5. The CDR3 consists of 17 residues. This CDR3 is CASSEARGGSSYNEQFF. The CDR3 region has the DNA TGTGCCAGCAGTGAAGCGCGTGGCGGGAGCTCCTACAATGAGCAGTTCTTC.

This clonotype was observed many times. The V and J genes are TRBV7-2 and TRBJ2-3; weak D call: TRBD1 (6 bases). Germline V gene data show CDR1 as SGHTA and CDR2 as FQGNSA. With 4 bases removed from V and 3 bases from J, the gap between germline ends came to 17 bases. CDR3 size: 16 residues. This CDR3 reads CASSSRAQGATDTQYF. The CDR3 DNA is TGTGCCAGCAGCTCTAGGGCACAGGGAGCAACAGATACGCAGTATTTT.

The table lists this clonotype with a few counts. The V gene is TRBV6-2 or TRBV6-3, the J gene TRBJ1-5; 7 bases line up with TRBD1. The CDR3 totals 14 residues. V gave up 2 bases and J gave up 5 bases; unmatched junction bases: 3. From germline, CDR1 is MNHEY and CDR2 SVGEGT. CDR3 in DNA: TGTGCCAGCAGTTACGAACAGGGGTATCAGCCCCAGCATTTT. Amino acid sequence: CASSYEQGYQPQHF.

The chain uses TRBV5-1 and TRBJ1-2; TRBD1 matches 7 bases. The CDR3 sequence is 16 residues long. Germline CDR1 SGHRS, CDR2 YFSETQ. Germline trimming cut 7 bases from V and 4 bases from J; bases unmatched to any gene: 16. The CDR3 DNA follows: TGCGCCAGCTCTTTTACCTTCCCGGGACAGCTCTATGGCTACACCTTC. It yields the protein CASSFTFPGQLYGYTF.

V gene TRBV6-5 combines with J gene TRBJ1-6; 9 bases are a match to TRBD1. J gave up 1 base and V 0 bases, and 7 bases lay outside the gene matches. Germline V CDR1 and CDR2: MNHEY, SVGAGI. The CDR3 is made up of 19 amino acids. DNA for the CDR3: TGTGCCAGCAGTTACTCGAGACAGGGGGTAGGATCCTATAATTCACCCCTCCACTTT. Amino acid sequence: CASSYSRQGVGSYNSPLHF.

A few counts support this clonotype. The chain uses TRBV29-1 and TRBJ2-3; D might be TRBD2 (5 bases). In germline, CDR1 is SQVTM, CDR2 ANQGSEA. CDR3 length equals 14 residues. V lost 3 bases and J lost 2, with 12 bases in between. The CDR3 loop reads CSVERAYSTDTQYF. DNA of the CDR3: TGCAGCGTTGAGAGGGCATACTCCACAGATACGCAGTATTTT.

The J gene is TRBJ1-2, the V gene TRBV29-1; D gene unclear. The germline gives CDR1 SQVTM, CDR2 ANQGSEA. CDR3 size: 14 residues. V gave up 4 bases and J gave up 5 bases, with 17 bases separating them. The chain's CDR3 is CSVAGYLASYGYTF. The CDR3 DNA is TGCAGCGTTGCGGGTTATCTTGCTAGTTATGGCTACACCTTC.

Concerning this clonotype itself: A read error may explain this, as a much larger clone is one base away. The chain has TRBV29-1 and TRBJ2-1; 8 bases align to TRBD2. Germline CDR1 reads SQVTM; CDR2 reads ANQGSEA. The CDR3 covers 14 residues. Trimming cost V 3 bases and J 8 bases; bases outside gene matches: 9. CDR3 in DNA: TGCAGCGTTGAGACTAGCGCCTCAAGGTATGAGCAGTTCTTC. Its translation is CSVETSASRYEQFF.

This clonotype was seen only a few times. This chain joins TRBV3-1 and TRBJ2-1; 13 nucleotides match TRBD2. The length of the CDR3 is 15 residues. Germline assignment: CDR1 LGHDT and CDR2 YNNKEL (reference sequence). V lost 5 bases and J lost 8; bases outside the gene matches: 6. The CDR3 region has the DNA TGTGCCAGCAGCTACGGACTAGCGGGGGACTATGAGCAGTTCTTC. It yields the protein CASSYGLAGDYEQFF.

This clonotype was seen more than once but under ten times. The chain uses TRBV11-2 and TRBJ1-6; 7 bases align to TRBD1. From germline, CDR1 is SGHAT and CDR2 FQNNGV. The CDR3 runs 16 residues. The junction had 2 bases not matched to a gene; V was cut back by 3 bases and J by 0 bases. CDR3 sequence (DNA): TGTGCCAGCAGCTTGACAGGGAGCTCCTATAATTCACCCCTCCACTTT. Its translation is CASSLTGSSYNSPLHF.

In this sample, this clonotype turned up a few times. The J gene is TRBJ2-4, the V gene TRBV28; D not certain. The CDR3 extends over 14 amino acids. CDR1 is MDHEN, CDR2 SYDVKM, per germline. V was trimmed by 7 bases and J by 0 bases, leaving 10 bases between them. In DNA form, the CDR3 reads TGTGCCAGCACCTTTTCTATAGCCAAAAACATTCAGTACTTC. As protein: CASTFSIAKNIQYF.